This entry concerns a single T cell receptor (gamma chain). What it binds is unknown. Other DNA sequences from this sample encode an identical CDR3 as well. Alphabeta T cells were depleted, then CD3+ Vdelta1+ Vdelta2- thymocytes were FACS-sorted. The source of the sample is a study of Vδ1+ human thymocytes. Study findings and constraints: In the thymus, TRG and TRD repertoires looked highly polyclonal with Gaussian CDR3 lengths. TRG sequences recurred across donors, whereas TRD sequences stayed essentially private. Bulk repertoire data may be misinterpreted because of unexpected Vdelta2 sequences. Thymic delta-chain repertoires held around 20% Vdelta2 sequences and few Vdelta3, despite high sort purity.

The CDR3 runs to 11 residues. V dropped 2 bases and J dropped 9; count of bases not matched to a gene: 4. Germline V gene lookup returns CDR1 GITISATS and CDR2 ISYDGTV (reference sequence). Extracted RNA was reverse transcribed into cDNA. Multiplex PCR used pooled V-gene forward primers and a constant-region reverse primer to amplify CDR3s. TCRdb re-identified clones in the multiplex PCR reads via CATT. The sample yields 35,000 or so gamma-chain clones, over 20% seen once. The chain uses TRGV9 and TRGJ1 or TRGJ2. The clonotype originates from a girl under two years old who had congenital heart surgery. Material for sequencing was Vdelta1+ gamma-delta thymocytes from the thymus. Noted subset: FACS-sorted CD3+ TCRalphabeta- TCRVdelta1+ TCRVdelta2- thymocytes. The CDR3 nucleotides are TGTGCCTTGTGGGAGGCGCTTAAGAAACTCTTT. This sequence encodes CALWEALKKLF.